The 10 T cell receptor beta chains below all came from one sample that was sequenced in a study of blood T cell repertoires in COVID-19. Produced via immunoSEQ multiplex PCR; TCRdb's table is partial and in-frame only. The profile shows about 57,000 clones, more than 80% of them singletons. The material sequenced was PBMCs or T cells enriched from blood (not recorded which). The source is a middle-aged woman with acute COVID-19.

The V gene is TRBV5-6, the J gene TRBJ1-1, with D uncertain. In germline, CDR1 is SGHDT, CDR2 YYEEEE. The CDR3 runs 13 residues. V was cut by 2 bases and J by 5 bases, with 10 bases left in between. The chain's CDR3 is CASSFTGGTEAFF. The CDR3 DNA is TGTGCCAGCAGCTTCACCGGAGGTACTGAAGCTTTCTTT.

The chain links TRBV7-8 to TRBJ1-3; D gene ambiguous. V lost 2 bases and J lost 0, with 8 bases in between. Germline V gene sequence: CDR1 SGHVS, CDR2 FQNEAQ. CDR3 size: 15 residues. The CDR3 DNA is TGTGCCAGCAGCTTAACGCTAAACTCTGGAAACACCATATATTTT. It translates to CASSLTLNSGNTIYF.

CDR3 loop: CASTKGSGGTDTQYF. The CDR3, as DNA: TGTGCCAGCACCAAAGGGAGCGGAGGCACAGATACGCAGTATTTT. The V and J genes are TRBV28 and TRBJ2-3; possible D gene TRBD2, 5 bases. Germline values: CDR1 MDHEN, CDR2 SYDVKM. Trimming left V 7 bases short and J 1 base short, with 15 bases between. The CDR3 extends over 15 amino acids.

This rearrangement joins TRBV7-2 to TRBJ1-2; D gene uncertain. CDR1 and CDR2 (germline): SGHTA, FQGNSA. The CDR3 has 14 amino acids. The V end lost 5 bases, the J end lost 4 bases, and 14 bases lay between the germline ends. CDR3 nucleotide sequence: TGTGCCAGCAGCATCAACAGCTCCCCCTATGGCTACACCTTC. As protein: CASSINSSPYGYTF.

The chain employs TRBV5-1 and TRBJ1-2, with TRBD1 as a possible D gene (5 bases). The CDR3 is 14 amino acids. V lost 0 bases and J lost 8, with 14 bases in between. Germline CDR1 reads SGHRS; CDR2 reads YFSETQ. This CDR3 reads CASSLEGGRTGYTF. CDR3 DNA: TGCGCCAGCAGCTTGGAAGGAGGGAGGACAGGCTACACCTTC.

This clone showed up just once. The rearrangement joins TRBV6-5 to TRBJ1-1; a possible D gene is TRBD1 (6 bases). The CDR3 covers 13 residues. In germline, CDR1 is MNHEY, CDR2 SVGAGI. Trimming left V 7 bases short and J 4 bases short, with 13 bases between. CDR3 region: CASKNPGVTEAFF. The CDR3 DNA follows: TGTGCCAGCAAGAACCCAGGGGTCACTGAAGCTTTCTTT.

This chain joins TRBV2 and TRBJ2-1, with 9 bases matching TRBD2. This CDR3 spans 15 amino acids. The junction had 6 bases not matched to a gene; V was cut back by 7 bases and J by 2 bases. From germline, CDR1 is SNHLY and CDR2 FYNNEI. CDR3 nucleotides: TGTGCCAGCAAACAGGGACTAGCTGCCTACAATGAGCAGTTCTTC. Translating gives CASKQGLAAYNEQFF.

The chain combines TRBV5-5 with TRBJ1-6; the D is unclear. V gave up 4 bases and J gave up 1 base, with 9 bases separating them. Germline V CDR1 and CDR2: SGHKS, YYEKEE (reference sequence). The CDR3 is made up of 15 amino acids. This CDR3 reads CASSRGQSYNSPLHF. Here the CDR3 DNA reads TGTGCCAGCAGCCGAGGGCAGTCCTATAATTCACCCCTCCACTTT.

The V call is TRBV6-1, the J call TRBJ1-4; tentative D call: TRBD1 (6 bases). Germline V gene data show CDR1 as MNHNS and CDR2 as SASEGT. V was trimmed by 3 bases and J by 8 bases, leaving 13 bases between them. The CDR3 extends over 14 amino acids. The CDR3 DNA reads as TGTGCCAGCAGTGATTTCAGGGGTGGGGAAAAACTGTTTTTT. This codes for CASSDFRGGEKLFF.

The chain employs TRBV5-1 and TRBJ1-5, with D maybe TRBD1 (6 bases). The V and J ends lost 3 bases and 7 bases respectively, with 17 bases between them. The CDR3 is 15 residues long. Germline V lookup: CDR1 SGHRS, CDR2 YFSETQ. CDR3 residues: CASSSRPGGGQPQHF. The CDR3 nucleotides are TGCGCCAGCAGCTCCCGTCCCGGGGGGGGCCAGCCCCAGCATTTT.